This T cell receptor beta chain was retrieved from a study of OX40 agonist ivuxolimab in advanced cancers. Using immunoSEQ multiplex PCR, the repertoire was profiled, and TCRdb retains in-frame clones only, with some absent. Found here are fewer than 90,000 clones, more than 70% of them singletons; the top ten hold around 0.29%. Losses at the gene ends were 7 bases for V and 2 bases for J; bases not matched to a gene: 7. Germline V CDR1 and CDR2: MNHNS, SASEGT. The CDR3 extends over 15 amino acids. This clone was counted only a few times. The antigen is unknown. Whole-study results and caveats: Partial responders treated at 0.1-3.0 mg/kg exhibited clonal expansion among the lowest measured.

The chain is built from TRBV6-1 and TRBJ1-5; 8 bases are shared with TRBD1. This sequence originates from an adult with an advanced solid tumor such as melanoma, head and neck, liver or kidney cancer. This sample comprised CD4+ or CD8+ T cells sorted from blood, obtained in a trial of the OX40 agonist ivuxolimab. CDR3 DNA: TGTGCCAGCACTCCCGACAGGGGCGGCAATCAGCCCCAGCATTTT. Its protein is CASTPDRGGNQPQHF.